One sample yielded the 6 T cell receptor beta chains listed below, sequenced in a study of T cell changes during pregnancy in multiple sclerosis. Using immunoSEQ multiplex PCR, the repertoire was profiled, and TCRdb retains in-frame clones only, with some absent. Seen here are just under 65,000 clones, around 92% observed once, and the top ten hold approximately 1.3%. Sequenced here: peripheral blood, sampled after pregnancy. The origin of the receptors is a female donor in good health, enrolled as a control in a pregnancy study.

J is TRBJ1-1 and V is TRBV19, with 9 nucleotides matching TRBD1. Germline loops: CDR1 LNHDA, CDR2 SQIVND (reference sequence). The ends lost 3 bases at V and 0 bases at J; junction bases unmatched: 11. The CDR3 extends over 18 amino acids. The CDR3 region has the DNA TGTGCCAGTAGTATCGGAGGGACAGGGAGTCCCCTGAACACTGAAGCTTTCTTT. Translating gives CASSIGGTGSPLNTEAFF. The full variable domain, its missing parts supplied by reference TRBV19 and TRBJ1-1, is DGGITQSPKYLFRKEGQNVTLSCEQNLNHDAMYWYRQDPGQGLRLIYYSQIVNDFQKGDIAEGYSVSREKKESFPLTVTSAQKNPTAFYLCASSIGGTGSPLNTEAFFGQGTRLTVV.

The chain is built from TRBV7-3 and TRBJ2-5, with D possibly TRBD2 on 7 matching bases. The germline CDR1 and CDR2 sequences are SGHTA and FQGTGA. CDR3 size: 14 residues. The V end was cut by 6 bases, the J end by 4 bases, with 15 bases between. Here the CDR3 DNA reads TGTGCCAGCAGTCCCTTAGGGGGGGCAGAGACCCAGTACTTC. Its translation: CASSPLGGAETQYF.

The rearrangement uses TRBV5-1 and TRBJ1-1; 8 nucleotides align to TRBD1. The V and J ends lost 7 bases and 4 bases, in that order; junction bases with no gene match: 3. The germline V gene has CDR1 SGHRS and CDR2 YFSETQ. This CDR3 has 12 residues. The CDR3 nucleotides are TGCGCCAGCGGAACAGGGGGCACTGAAGCTTTCTTT. This sequence encodes CASGTGGTEAFF.

This sequence joins TRBV11-1 and TRBJ2-5; D might be TRBD2 (6 bases). V was trimmed by 5 bases and J by 1 base, leaving 8 bases between them. The germline CDR1 and CDR2 sequences are SGHAT and FQDESV (reference sequence). This CDR3 spans 13 amino acids. The CDR3 reads CASSRGVQETQYF. Written as DNA, the CDR3 is TGTGCCAGCAGCCGCGGGGTCCAAGAGACCCAGTACTTC.

This sequence joins TRBV11-2 and TRBJ1-3, with 7 bases aligning to TRBD1. Germline V gives CDR1 SGHAT, CDR2 FQNNGV. The CDR3 sequence is 16 residues long. With 3 bases clipped from V and 2 bases from J, the junction kept 7 bases outside the gene matches. CDR3 region: CASSFQNRGTGNTIYF. DNA for the CDR3: TGTGCCAGCAGCTTCCAAAACAGGGGAACTGGAAACACCATATATTTT.

The V call is TRBV7-9, the J call TRBJ1-6; no clear D. Trimming left V 3 bases short and J 7 bases short, with 13 bases between. Germline lookup yields CDR1 SEHNR and CDR2 FQNEAQ (reference sequence). There are 15 residues in the CDR3. The chain's CDR3 is CASSLKSVPNSPLHF. The CDR3 DNA follows: TGTGCCAGCAGCTTGAAGAGCGTCCCGAATTCACCCCTCCACTTT.